Listed here are 7 T cell receptor beta chains from one sample, sequenced in a study of T cell responses to AZD1222 COVID-19 vaccine. Produced via immunoSEQ multiplex PCR; TCRdb's table is partial and in-frame only. The sample gives more than 85,000 clones, approximately 89% of which show up once; around 4.5% is in the top ten. Material: peripheral blood, obtained 28 days after the second AZD1222 dose. All receptors derive from an adult who received the AZD1222 COVID-19 vaccine.

The sample holds one count of this clone. V is TRBV7-8 and J is TRBJ2-7; 13 bases are shared with TRBD2. The CDR3 covers 19 residues. V gave up 6 bases and J gave up 5 bases; unmatched junction bases: 19. Looked up from germline, CDR1 is SGHVS and CDR2 is FQNEAQ. The DNA of the CDR3 is TGTGCCAGCAGTCTTAGGACTAGCGGGAGAAATTCCTTCACCAACGAGCAGTACTTC. Protein: CASSLRTSGRNSFTNEQYF.

The chain joins TRBV2 to TRBJ2-2; a weak D match, TRBD1 (5 bases). CDR1 and CDR2 from the germline V gene are SNHLY and FYNNEI. This CDR3 spans 15 amino acids. Trimming cost V 6 bases and J 0 bases, with 11 bases left between them. CDR3 sequence (DNA): TGTGCCAGCAGAGTAGACAGTTCGAACACCGGGGAGCTGTTTTTT. Residues: CASRVDSSNTGELFF.

This rearrangement joins TRBV27 to TRBJ1-1; possibly TRBD1 for D (5 bases). This CDR3 region has 14 residues. Germline V lookup: CDR1 MNHEY, CDR2 SMNVEV (reference sequence). V was cut by 3 bases and J by 8 bases, with 16 bases left in between. CDR3 sequence reads: CASSFHQGDIEAFF. Written as DNA, the CDR3 is TGTGCCAGCAGTTTCCATCAGGGTGACATAGAAGCTTTCTTT.

In its sample, this clone was seen once. In DNA, the CDR3 is TGTGCCAGCAGCTTAGACTCGGGGAACCCCCTCTACGAGCAGTACTTC. Its protein is CASSLDSGNPLYEQYF. The V gene is TRBV11-2, the J gene TRBJ2-7; a weak D match, TRBD2 (5 bases). The length of the CDR3 is 16 residues. Per the germline V gene, CDR1 is SGHAT and CDR2 is FQNNGV. The ends were cut back, 0 bases at V and 3 bases at J, with 15 bases in the middle.

This clone was found a few times. CDR3 in DNA: TGTGCCAGCAGTGAAGTTAGGGCCCCCAAAAACATTCAGTACTTC. Encoded protein: CASSEVRAPKNIQYF. The genes are TRBV6-1 and TRBJ2-4, with D unclear. This CDR3 comprises 15 residues. Germline CDR1 and CDR2: MNHNS and SASEGT. V was clipped by 1 base and J by 2 bases, with 9 bases between them.

The genes are TRBV21-1 and TRBJ1-1; whether TRBD1, the table's D call, matches the DNA was not checked. TRBV21-1 is termed a pseudogene. This CDR3 comprises 15 residues. The DNA for the CDR3 is TGTGCCAGCAGCGCGGGGACAGGGGGCGATACTGAAGCTTTCTTT. It encodes CASSAGTGGDTEAFF.

CDR3 sequence reads: CASSPRSGAGYGYTF. CDR3 DNA sequence: TGTGCCAGCTCACCGCGATCCGGGGCAGGGTATGGCTACACCTTC. V gene TRBV18 combines with J gene TRBJ1-2; a possible D gene is TRBD1 (5 bases). This CDR3 contains 15 residues. V was cut by 3 bases and J by 5 bases, with 16 bases left in between. Germline V lookup: CDR1 KGHSH, CDR2 LQKENI.